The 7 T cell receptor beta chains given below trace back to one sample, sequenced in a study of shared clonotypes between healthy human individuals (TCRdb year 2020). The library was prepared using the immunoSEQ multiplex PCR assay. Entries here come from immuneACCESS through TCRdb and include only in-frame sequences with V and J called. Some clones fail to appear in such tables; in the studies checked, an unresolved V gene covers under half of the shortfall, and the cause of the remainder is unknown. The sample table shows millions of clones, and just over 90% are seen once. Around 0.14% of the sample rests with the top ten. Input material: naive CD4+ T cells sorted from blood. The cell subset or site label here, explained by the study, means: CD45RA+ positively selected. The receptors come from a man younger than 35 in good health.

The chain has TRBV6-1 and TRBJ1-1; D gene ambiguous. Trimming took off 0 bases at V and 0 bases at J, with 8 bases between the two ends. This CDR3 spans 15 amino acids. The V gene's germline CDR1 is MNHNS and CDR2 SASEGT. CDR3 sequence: CASSEAPVLNTEAFF. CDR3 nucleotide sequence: TGTGCCAGCAGTGAAGCCCCCGTCCTGAACACTGAAGCTTTCTTT.

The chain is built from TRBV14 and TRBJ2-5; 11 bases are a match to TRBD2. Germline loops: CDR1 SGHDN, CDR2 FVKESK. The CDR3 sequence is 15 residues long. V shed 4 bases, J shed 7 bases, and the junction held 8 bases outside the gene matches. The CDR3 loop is CASSPSGGTRGTQYF. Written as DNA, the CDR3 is TGTGCCAGCAGCCCTAGCGGGGGGACCCGAGGGACCCAGTACTTC.

This CDR3 is CASSPSLGPNTEAFF. The CDR3 coding sequence is TGTGCCAGCAGCCCTTCGCTGGGTCCTAACACTGAAGCTTTCTTT. The chain couples TRBV14 to TRBJ1-1, with no clear D. Germline-derived CDR1 and CDR2 are SGHDN and FVKESK. With 4 bases removed from V and 2 bases from J, the gap between germline ends came to 14 bases. The CDR3 is 15 amino acids.

The CDR3 reads CASSSSGAVEETQYF. The CDR3, as DNA: TGTGCCAGCAGCTCGTCCGGGGCAGTCGAAGAGACCCAGTACTTC. The rearrangement links TRBV5-4 to TRBJ2-5; D assignment may be TRBD1 or TRBD2 (5 bases each). V lost 3 bases to trimming and J lost 3 bases, with 15 bases between them. Per the germline V gene, CDR1 is SGHNT and CDR2 is YYREEE (reference sequence). The CDR3 contains 15 residues.

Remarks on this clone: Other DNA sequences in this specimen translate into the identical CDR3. CDR3 in amino acids: CASSPGQGTGELFF. As DNA, the CDR3 is TGTGCCAGCAGCCCAGGACAGGGGACCGGGGAGCTGTTTTTT. V is TRBV5-4 and J is TRBJ2-2; 9 bases line up with TRBD1. CDR3 length: 14 amino acids. Per germline, CDR1 SGHNT and CDR2 YYREEE (reference sequence). V trimming: 4 bases; J trimming: 5 bases; junction bases outside the gene matches: 3. The full variable domain, its missing parts supplied by reference TRBV5-4 and TRBJ2-2, is ETGVTQSPTHLIKTRGQQVTLRCSSQSGHNTVSWYQQALGQGPQFIFQYYREEENGRGNFPPRFSGLQFPNYSSELNVNALELDDSALYLCASSPGQGTGELFFGEGSRLTVL.

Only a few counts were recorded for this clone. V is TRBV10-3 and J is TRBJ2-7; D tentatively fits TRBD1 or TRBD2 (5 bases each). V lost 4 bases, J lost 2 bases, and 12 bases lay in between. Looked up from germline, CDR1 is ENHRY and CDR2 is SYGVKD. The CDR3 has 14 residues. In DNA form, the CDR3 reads TGTGCCATCAGTGTGGGGGTTGGGACCTACGAGCAGTACTTC. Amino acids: CAISVGVGTYEQYF.

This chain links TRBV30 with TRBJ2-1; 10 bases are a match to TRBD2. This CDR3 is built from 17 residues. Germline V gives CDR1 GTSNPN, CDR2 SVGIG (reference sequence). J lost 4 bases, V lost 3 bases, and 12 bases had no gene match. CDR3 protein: CAWRRGLTSGDYNEQFF. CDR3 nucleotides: TGTGCCTGGAGGAGGGGCCTCACTAGCGGGGATTACAATGAGCAGTTCTTC.